This T cell receptor (beta chain) is from a study of T-cell reconstitution after alpha-beta-depleted transplantation in children. The CDR3 is 16 residues long. CDR1 and CDR2 from the germline V gene are SGDLS and YYNGEE. The V end was cut by 0 bases, the J end by 0 bases, with 11 bases between. Preparation of the TCRbeta library used unique molecular identifiers. TCRdb reprocessed the PCR reads with MiXCR, giving one entry per CDR3 protein. This sample has nearly 550,000 distinct CDR3 sequences, with around 17% found just once. Sequences were derived from PBMCs from the stem cell graft donor, sampled from the stem cell graft. The genes are TRBV9 and TRBJ2-3; D unclear. This TCR was sampled from a human donor who donated a stem cell graft to a child with acute lymphoblastic leukemia. As DNA, the CDR3 is TGTGCCAGCAGCGTAGGAACTTTCGAAAGCACAGATACGCAGTATTTT. Translating gives CASSVGTFESTDTQYF.